This T cell receptor (beta chain) is drawn from a study of cytotoxic CD8 clonotypes in ibrutinib-treated CLL (dated by TCRdb to the early 2020s). At the level of the whole study: In this cohort, approximately 15 patients were treatment-naive and fewer than 13 were relapsed/refractory, while about 17 had unmutated IGHV. Cryopreserved peripheral blood mononuclear cells were collected before treatment, at response, and at either disease progression or sustained remission. All remission and progressive disease samples were collected while patients were still receiving ibrutinib. Responses were partial in around 25 patients and complete in 2; after median approximately 66 months follow-up, some 15 stayed in remission and approximately 12 progressed. Samples at response were collected after a median of about twelve months of treatment, with a range of about 6 to 40 months. Of the approximately 86 participants in the trial, 25 to 30 had longitudinal samples available. Samples averaged roughly 260,000 productive templates and approximately 100,000 productive rearrangements.

General conclusions and limits of the study: An increase in clonality was observed at ibrutinib response, with clonality remaining stable during sustained remission and falling back toward baseline at progression. Public clonotypes were found to be uncommon and were observed to contract or remain stable during treatment; the increase in clonality was shown to reflect expansion of private clonotypes at ibrutinib response. Sampling times were not matched between sustained-remission and progressing patients, and lymph node repertoires were not studied. At baseline, clonality was higher than in age-matched healthy donors and showed a strong correlation with circulating CD8+ T-cell counts.

As regards this clone: This clone's antigen is unknown. The sample holds no much larger clone one base away, and base qualities are not on file.

On a MiSeq, deep resolution sequencing aimed for a depth between 1 in 1 million and 1 in 200,000 T cells, with each clonotype covered about 9.9x on average. The immunoSEQ hsTCRB Kit was used to generate TCR beta libraries. The published analysis was carried out like this. The data were analyzed with ImmunoSEQ Analyzer and ImmunoSEQ Data Assistant, and V, D and J gene assignments followed IMGT definitions. Clonality was computed as one minus normalized Shannon entropy of productive rearrangement frequencies, ranging from 0 to 1. Only overrepresented clonotypes making up at least 0.05% of each patient's repertoire were included in the public clonotype analysis. About a dozen age-matched healthy donor repertoires from immuneACCESS served as clonality controls. TCRdb holds this immuneACCESS table with in-frame rearrangements only. Some clones are missing; in checked studies, unresolved V genes explain under half, and the rest has no known cause. The V and J calls and clone size are taken from that table; D and trimming were inferred from the DNA. This sample gives around 200,000 clones in total; around 70% of them show up just once. The ten largest clonotypes hold over 5.5% of the sample.

The time point label for this specimen denotes: approximately eleven months on ibrutinib. Roughly 1.8 micrograms of genomic DNA were extracted from cryopreserved PBMCs for TCR beta library preparation. Longitudinal blood samples from CLL patients receiving ibrutinib monotherapy were subjected to high-throughput TCR beta sequencing. Patients were enrolled in a phase 2 open-label single-center ibrutinib monotherapy trial. The source is a human donor with chronic lymphocytic leukemia. Material: PBMCs, obtained after 12 months of ibrutinib treatment.

The encoded CDR3 is CASRGLLNTEAFF. The nucleotide sequence is TGTGCCAGCAGGGGGCTTTTGAACACTGAAGCTTTCTTT. This receptor chain uses TRBV6-5 and TRBJ1-1, with TRBD1 perhaps the D gene, on 5 matching bases. The germline V gene supplies CDR1 MNHEY and CDR2 SVGAGI. The CDR3, from cysteine to phenylalanine, totals 13 residues. Only CDR3 DNA remains: 39 bases, in frame from the first base. The V and J ends are trimmed by 6 bases and 0 bases, leaving 8 bases between them.